This T cell receptor beta chain was obtained from a study of T cells in Graves' hyperthyroidism and ophthalmopathy. From RNA transcripts, TCR beta CDR3 regions were amplified. The HTBI set primed first-round TCR CDR3 RT-PCR. Each CDR3 protein gets one entry after TCRdb re-called the multiplex PCR reads with MiXCR. The sample lists roughly 630,000 distinct CDR3 sequences, approximately 15% occurring once. This clonotype was picked up one time. V gave up 3 bases and J gave up 3 bases; unmatched junction bases: 3. The CDR3 consists of 15 residues. Germline CDR1 reads SNHLY; CDR2 reads FYNNEI. The receptor's source is a woman under 40 with Graves' hyperthyroidism. Source material: blood. The chain couples TRBV2 to TRBJ2-3; 10 nucleotides agree with TRBD2. CDR3 region: CASSEGAGGTDTQYF. The CDR3 nucleotides are TGTGCCAGCAGTGAGGGAGCGGGAGGGACAGATACGCAGTATTTT.